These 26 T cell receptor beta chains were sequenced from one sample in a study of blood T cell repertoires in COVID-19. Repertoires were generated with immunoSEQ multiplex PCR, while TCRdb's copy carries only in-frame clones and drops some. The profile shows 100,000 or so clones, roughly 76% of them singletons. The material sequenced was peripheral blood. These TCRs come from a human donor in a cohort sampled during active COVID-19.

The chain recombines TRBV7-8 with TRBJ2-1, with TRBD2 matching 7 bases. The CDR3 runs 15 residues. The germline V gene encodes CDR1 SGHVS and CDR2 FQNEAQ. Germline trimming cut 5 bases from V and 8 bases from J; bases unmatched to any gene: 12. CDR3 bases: TGTGCCAGCAGCCTAGAGGGTCCAGCGGGATATGAGCAGTTCTTC. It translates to CASSLEGPAGYEQFF.

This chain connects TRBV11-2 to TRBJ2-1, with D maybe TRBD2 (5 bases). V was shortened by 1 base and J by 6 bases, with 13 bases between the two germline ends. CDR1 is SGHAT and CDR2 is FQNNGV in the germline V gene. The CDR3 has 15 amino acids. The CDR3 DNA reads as TGTGCCAGCAGCTTAGTAAGCGGCTTGGGCAATGAGCAGTTCTTC. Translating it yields CASSLVSGLGNEQFF.

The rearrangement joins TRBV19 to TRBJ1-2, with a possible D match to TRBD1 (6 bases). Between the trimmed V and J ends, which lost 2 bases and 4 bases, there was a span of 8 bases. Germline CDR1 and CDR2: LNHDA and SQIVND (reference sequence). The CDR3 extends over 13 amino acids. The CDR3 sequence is CASSITGSYGYTF. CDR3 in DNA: TGTGCCAGTAGTATAACAGGGTCCTATGGCTACACCTTC.

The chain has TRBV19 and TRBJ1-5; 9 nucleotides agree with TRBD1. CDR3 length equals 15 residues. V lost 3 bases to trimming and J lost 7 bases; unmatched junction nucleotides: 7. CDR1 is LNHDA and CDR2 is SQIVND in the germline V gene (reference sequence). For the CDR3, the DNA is TGTGCCAGTAGTATGGGGGACAGGGTACTACAGCCCCAGCATTTT. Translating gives CASSMGDRVLQPQHF.

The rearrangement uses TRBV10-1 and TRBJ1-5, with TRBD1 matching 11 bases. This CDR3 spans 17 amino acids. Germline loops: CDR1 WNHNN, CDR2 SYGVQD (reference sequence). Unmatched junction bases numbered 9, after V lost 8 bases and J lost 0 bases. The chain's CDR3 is CASEPLDRGPSNQPQHF. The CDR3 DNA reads TGCGCCAGCGAGCCTTTGGACAGGGGGCCTAGCAATCAGCCCCAGCATTTT.

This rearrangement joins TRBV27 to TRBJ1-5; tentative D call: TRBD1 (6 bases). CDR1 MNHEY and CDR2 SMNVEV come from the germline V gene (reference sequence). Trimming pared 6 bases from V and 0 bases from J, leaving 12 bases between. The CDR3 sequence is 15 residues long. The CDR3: CASSRTEGSNQPQHF. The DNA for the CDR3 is TGTGCCAGCAGCCGGACAGAGGGTAGCAATCAGCCCCAGCATTTT.

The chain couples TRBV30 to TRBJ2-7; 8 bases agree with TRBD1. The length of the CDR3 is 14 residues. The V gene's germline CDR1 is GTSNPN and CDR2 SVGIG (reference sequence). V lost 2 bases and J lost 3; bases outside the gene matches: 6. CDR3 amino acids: CAWSTGTGNYEQYF. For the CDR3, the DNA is TGTGCCTGGAGTACCGGGACAGGCAACTACGAGCAGTACTTC.

CDR3 in DNA: TGCGCCAGCAGCCCCGGGACAGGGTGGACAGATACGCAGTATTTT. This sequence encodes CASSPGTGWTDTQYF. The chain combines TRBV4-3 with TRBJ2-3; 9 bases fit TRBD1. Germline V lookup: CDR1 LGHNA, CDR2 YSLEER. The CDR3 consists of 15 residues. The junction had 5 bases not matched to a gene; V was cut back by 4 bases and J by 3 bases.

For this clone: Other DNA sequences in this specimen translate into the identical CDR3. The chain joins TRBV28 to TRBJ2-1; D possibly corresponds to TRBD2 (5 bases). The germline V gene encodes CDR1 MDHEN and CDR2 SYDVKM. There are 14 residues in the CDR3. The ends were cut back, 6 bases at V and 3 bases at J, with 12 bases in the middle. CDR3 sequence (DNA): TGTGCCAGCAGCCCTGGTGGGAGCTACAATGAGCAGTTCTTC. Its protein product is CASSPGGSYNEQFF.

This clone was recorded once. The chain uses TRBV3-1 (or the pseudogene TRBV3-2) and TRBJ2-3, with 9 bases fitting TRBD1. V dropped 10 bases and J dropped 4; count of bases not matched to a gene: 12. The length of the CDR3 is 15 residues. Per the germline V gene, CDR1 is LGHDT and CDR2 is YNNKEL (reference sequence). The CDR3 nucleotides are TGTGCCAACACACAGGGGGCCGAGGTATCAGATACGCAGTATTTT. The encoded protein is CANTQGAEVSDTQYF.

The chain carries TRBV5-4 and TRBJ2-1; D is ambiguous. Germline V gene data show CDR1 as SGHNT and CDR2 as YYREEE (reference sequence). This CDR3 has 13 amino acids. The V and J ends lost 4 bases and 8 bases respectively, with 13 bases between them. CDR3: CASSRRPGDEQFF. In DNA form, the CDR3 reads TGTGCCAGCAGCCGACGCCCGGGTGATGAGCAGTTCTTC.

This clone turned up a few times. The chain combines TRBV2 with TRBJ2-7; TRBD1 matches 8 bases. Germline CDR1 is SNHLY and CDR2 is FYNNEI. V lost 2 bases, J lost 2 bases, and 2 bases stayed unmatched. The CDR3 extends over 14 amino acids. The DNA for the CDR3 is TGTGCCAGCAGTGAATTGGGACAGGCCTACGAGCAGTACTTC. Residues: CASSELGQAYEQYF.

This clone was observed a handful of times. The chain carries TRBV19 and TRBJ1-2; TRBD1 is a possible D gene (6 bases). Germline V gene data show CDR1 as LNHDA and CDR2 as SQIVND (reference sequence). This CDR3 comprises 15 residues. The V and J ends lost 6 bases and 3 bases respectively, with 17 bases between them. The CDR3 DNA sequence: TGTGCCAGTAGAGGGGGAGAGATCGCCTACTATGGCTACACCTTC. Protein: CASRGGEIAYYGYTF.

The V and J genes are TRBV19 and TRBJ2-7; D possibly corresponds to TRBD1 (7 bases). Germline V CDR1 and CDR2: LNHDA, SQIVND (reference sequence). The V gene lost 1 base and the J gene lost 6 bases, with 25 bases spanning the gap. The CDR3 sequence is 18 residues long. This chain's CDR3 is CASSIVGTADYRGREQYF. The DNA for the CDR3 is TGTGCCAGTAGTATAGTAGGTACGGCGGACTACAGGGGCCGCGAGCAGTACTTC.

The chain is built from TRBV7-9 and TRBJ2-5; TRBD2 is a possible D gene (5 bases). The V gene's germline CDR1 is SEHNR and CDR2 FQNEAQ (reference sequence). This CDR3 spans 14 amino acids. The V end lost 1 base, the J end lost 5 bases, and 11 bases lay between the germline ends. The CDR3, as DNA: TGTGCCAGCAGCTTAGGGGAAGCGGAGGAGACCCAGTACTTC. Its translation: CASSLGEAEETQYF. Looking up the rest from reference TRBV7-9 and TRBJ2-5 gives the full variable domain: DTGVSQNPRHKITKRGQNVTFRCDPISEHNRLYWYRQTLGQGPEFLTYFQNEAQLEKSRLLSDRFSAERPKGSFSTLEIQRTEQGDSAMYLCASSLGEAEETQYFGPGTRLLVL.

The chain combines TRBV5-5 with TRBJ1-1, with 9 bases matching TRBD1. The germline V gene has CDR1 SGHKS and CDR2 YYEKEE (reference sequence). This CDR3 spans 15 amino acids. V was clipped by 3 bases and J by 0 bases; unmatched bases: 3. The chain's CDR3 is CASSSRQGVNTEAFF. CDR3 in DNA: TGTGCCAGCAGCTCTAGACAGGGGGTGAACACTGAAGCTTTCTTT.

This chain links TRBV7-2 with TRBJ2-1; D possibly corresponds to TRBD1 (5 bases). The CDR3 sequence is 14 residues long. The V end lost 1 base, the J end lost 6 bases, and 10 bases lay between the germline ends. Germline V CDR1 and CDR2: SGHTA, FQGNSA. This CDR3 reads CASSLGQKLNEQFF. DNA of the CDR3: TGTGCCAGCAGCTTAGGACAGAAACTCAATGAGCAGTTCTTC.

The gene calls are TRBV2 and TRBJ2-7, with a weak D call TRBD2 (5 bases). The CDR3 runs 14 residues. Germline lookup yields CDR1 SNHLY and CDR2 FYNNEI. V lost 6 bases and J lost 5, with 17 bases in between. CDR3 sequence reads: CASSEARGSHEQYF. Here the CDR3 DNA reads TGTGCCAGCAGCGAGGCCCGGGGTAGCCACGAGCAGTACTTC.

CDR3 amino acids: CASSYGGAGANVLTF. The CDR3 DNA follows: TGTGCCAGCAGTTATGGGGGCGCTGGGGCCAACGTCCTGACTTTC. The V call is TRBV6-2 or TRBV6-3, the J call TRBJ2-6; tentatively, D is TRBD1 (6 bases). Germline CDR1 MNHEY, CDR2 SVGEGT. V lost 3 bases, J lost 2 bases, and 8 bases lay in between. This CDR3 is built from 15 residues.

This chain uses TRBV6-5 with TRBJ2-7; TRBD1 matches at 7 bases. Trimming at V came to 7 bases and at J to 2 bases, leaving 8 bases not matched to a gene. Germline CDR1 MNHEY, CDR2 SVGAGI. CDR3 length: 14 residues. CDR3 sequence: CASTRDSHTYEQYF. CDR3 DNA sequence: TGTGCCAGCACCCGGGACAGCCACACCTACGAGCAGTACTTC.

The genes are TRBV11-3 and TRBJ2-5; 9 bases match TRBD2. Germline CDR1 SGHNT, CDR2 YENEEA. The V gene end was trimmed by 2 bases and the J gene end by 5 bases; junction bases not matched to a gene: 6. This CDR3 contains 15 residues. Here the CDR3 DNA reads TGTGCCAGCAGCTTATACCATAGCGGGGGTGAGACCCAGTACTTC. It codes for CASSLYHSGGETQYF.

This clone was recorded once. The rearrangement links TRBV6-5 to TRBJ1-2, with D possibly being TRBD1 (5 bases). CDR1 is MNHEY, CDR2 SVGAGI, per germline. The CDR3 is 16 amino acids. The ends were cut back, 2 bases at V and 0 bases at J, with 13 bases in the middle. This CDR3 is CASSYKAGGANYGYTF. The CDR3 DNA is TGTGCCAGCAGTTACAAGGCGGGGGGAGCTAACTATGGCTACACCTTC.

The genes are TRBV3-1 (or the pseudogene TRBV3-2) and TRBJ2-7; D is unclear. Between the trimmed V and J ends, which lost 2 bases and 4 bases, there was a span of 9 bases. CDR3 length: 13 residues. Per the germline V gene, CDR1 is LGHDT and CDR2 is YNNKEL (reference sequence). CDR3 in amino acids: CASSQSDIYEQYF. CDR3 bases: TGTGCCAGCAGCCAATCAGACATTTACGAGCAGTACTTC.

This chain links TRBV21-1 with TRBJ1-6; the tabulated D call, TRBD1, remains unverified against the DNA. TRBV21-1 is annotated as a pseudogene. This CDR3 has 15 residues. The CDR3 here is CASTSRQGYNSPLHF. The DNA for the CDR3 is TGTGCCAGCACCTCGAGGCAGGGTTATAATTCACCCCTCCACTTT.

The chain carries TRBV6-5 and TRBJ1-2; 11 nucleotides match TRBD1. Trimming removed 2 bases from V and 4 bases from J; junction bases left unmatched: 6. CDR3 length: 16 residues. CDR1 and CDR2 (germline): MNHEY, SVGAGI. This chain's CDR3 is CASSYLRTGGGYGYTF. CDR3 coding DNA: TGTGCCAGCAGTTACCTCCGGACAGGGGGCGGCTATGGCTACACCTTC.

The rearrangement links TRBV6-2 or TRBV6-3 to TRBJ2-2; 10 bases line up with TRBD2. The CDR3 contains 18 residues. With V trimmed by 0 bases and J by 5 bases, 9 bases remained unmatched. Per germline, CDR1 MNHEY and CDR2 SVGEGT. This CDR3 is CASSYSGLAGEWTGELFF. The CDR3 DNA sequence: TGTGCCAGCAGTTACTCTGGTCTAGCGGGAGAGTGGACCGGGGAGCTGTTTTTT.